The present entry profiles one T cell receptor (beta chain) with its context. The data stem from a study of shared clonotypes between healthy human individuals. Using immunoSEQ multiplex PCR, the repertoire was profiled, and TCRdb retains in-frame clones only, with some absent. Found here are 500,000 or so clones, approximately 94% of them singletons; the top ten hold 0.055% to 0.075%. The V segment lost 0 bases and the J segment 6 bases; nucleotides outside the gene matches: 8. Germline V gene sequence: CDR1 SGHRS, CDR2 YFSETQ. The CDR3 covers 17 residues. The chain joins TRBV5-1 to TRBJ2-2; TRBD2 matches 10 bases. Material: naive CD4+ T cells sorted from blood. Subset defined: CD45RA+ positively selected. This clonotype was obtained from a woman in her 30s in good health. CDR3 sequence (DNA): TGCGCCAGCAGCTTGGGGTGGACTAGCGGCCCTGCCGGGGAGCTGTTTTTT. Encoded protein: CASSLGWTSGPAGELFF.